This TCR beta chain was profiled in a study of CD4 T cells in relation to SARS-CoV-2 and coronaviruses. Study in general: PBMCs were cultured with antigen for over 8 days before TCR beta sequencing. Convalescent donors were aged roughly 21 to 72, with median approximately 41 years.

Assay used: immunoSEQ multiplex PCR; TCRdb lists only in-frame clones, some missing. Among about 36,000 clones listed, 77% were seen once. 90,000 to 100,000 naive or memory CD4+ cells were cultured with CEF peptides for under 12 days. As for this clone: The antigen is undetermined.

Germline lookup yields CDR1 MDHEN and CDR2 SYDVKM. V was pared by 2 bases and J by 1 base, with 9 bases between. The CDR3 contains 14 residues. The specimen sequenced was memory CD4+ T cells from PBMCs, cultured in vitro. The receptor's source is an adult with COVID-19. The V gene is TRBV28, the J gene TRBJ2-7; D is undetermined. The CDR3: CASSLIQKSYEQYF. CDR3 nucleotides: TGTGCCAGCAGTTTAATACAGAAGTCCTACGAGCAGTACTTC. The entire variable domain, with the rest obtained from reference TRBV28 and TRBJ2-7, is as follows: DVKVTQSSRYLVKRTGEKVFLECVQDMDHENMFWYRQDPGLGLRLIYFSYDVKMKEKGDIPEGYSVSREKKERFSLILESASTNQTSMYLCASSLIQKSYEQYFGPGTRLTVT.